This T cell receptor (beta chain) was sequenced in a study of breast tumors, draining lymph nodes, adjacent tissues. V was clipped by 5 bases and J by 8 bases; unmatched bases: 7. This CDR3 region has 14 residues. The germline V gene encodes CDR1 MGHDK and CDR2 SYGVNS. One entry per CDR3 protein results from TCRdb running MiXCR on the multiplex PCR reads. The sample holds 200,000 or so distinct CDR3 sequences, 31% seen once. Ten or more counts support this clonotype. Samples came from axillary lymph nodes draining the breast cancer. The sample consisted of axillary lymph node tissue. The chain links TRBV25-1 to TRBJ2-1, with 9 bases lining up with TRBD2. The sequence derives from a female donor with breast cancer. Some clones in this sample may be carry-over from other donors' samples. CDR3 sequence reads: CASSNSGSLYEQFF. The CDR3 DNA reads as TGTGCCAGCAGTAATAGCGGGAGCCTCTATGAGCAGTTCTTC.